The 22 T cell receptor beta chains listed next were all sequenced from one sample in a study of cytomegalovirus exposure and HLA in healthy donors. This PCR relied on a set of 60 Vbeta primers and 13 Jbeta primers. TCRdb's copy holds only in-frame clones and misses some; the assay was immunoSEQ multiplex PCR. The sample table includes 38,000 or so clones. Sequences were obtained from PBMCs. All receptors come from a man aged 40-49 years in good health and CMV-seropositive.

The rearrangement joins TRBV29-1 to TRBJ2-1; 9 bases map to TRBD2. Looked up from germline, CDR1 is SQVTM and CDR2 is ANQGSEA. CDR3 length: 12 residues. V was clipped by 4 bases and J by 10 bases; unmatched bases: 5. The CDR3 reads CSVALLAGEQFF. CDR3 coding DNA: TGCAGCGTTGCACTACTAGCGGGCGAGCAGTTCTTC.

V usage is TRBV7-3 and J usage is TRBJ1-2; maybe TRBD1 (5 bases). The CDR3 length is 15 residues. Deletions cut 5 bases from V and 4 bases from J, with 17 bases between. The germline V gene encodes CDR1 SGHTA and CDR2 FQGTGA. Written as DNA, the CDR3 is TGTGCCAGCAGCAAAGGGGAAGGCAGACTCTATGGCTACACCTTC. Translating gives CASSKGEGRLYGYTF.

J is TRBJ2-5 and V is TRBV18; 10 bases fit TRBD2. With V trimmed by 2 bases and J by 2 bases, 2 bases remained unmatched. Germline V gene sequence: CDR1 KGHSH, CDR2 LQKENI. The CDR3 is 15 residues long. CDR3 protein: CASSPKLAGQETQYF. Here the CDR3 DNA reads TGTGCCAGCTCACCAAAACTAGCGGGGCAAGAGACCCAGTACTTC.

J is TRBJ2-7 and V is TRBV5-1; 13 bases match TRBD2. The germline CDR1 and CDR2 sequences are SGHRS and YFSETQ. After removal of 7 bases from V and 7 bases from J, the junction contained 5 bases not matched to a gene. There are 13 residues in the CDR3. CDR3 nucleotide sequence: TGCGCCAGCGGACTAGCGGGGGAGTGGGAGCAGTACTTC. It yields the protein CASGLAGEWEQYF.

The chain couples TRBV10-3 to TRBJ2-7; TRBD1 might be the D (5 bases). The ends were cut back, 2 bases at V and 4 bases at J, with 15 bases in the middle. There are 15 residues in the CDR3. Germline V gives CDR1 ENHRY, CDR2 SYGVKD. The CDR3 here is CAISEGPGIGYEQYF. For the CDR3, the DNA is TGTGCCATCAGTGAGGGGCCAGGGATTGGGTACGAGCAGTACTTC.

Comment on this clone: Other DNA sequences in this sample translate to the same CDR3. This chain joins TRBV9 and TRBJ1-1, with D perhaps matching TRBD1 (5 bases). Germline lookup yields CDR1 SGDLS and CDR2 YYNGEE. V was cut by 4 bases and J by 8 bases, with 18 bases left in between. There are 14 residues in the CDR3. CDR3 region: CASSPRGAVPEAFF. As DNA, the CDR3 is TGTGCCAGCAGCCCTCGTGGGGCAGTCCCCGAAGCTTTCTTT.

J is TRBJ1-2 and V is TRBV2, with D maybe TRBD1 (5 bases). Deletions cut 11 bases from V and 2 bases from J, with 15 bases between. The CDR3 spans 13 residues. Germline V gene lookup returns CDR1 SNHLY and CDR2 FYNNEI. The CDR3 DNA sequence: TGTGCCTCCCCTAGGACAAGCAACTATGGCTACACCTTC. It codes for CASPRTSNYGYTF.

The chain employs TRBV6-1 and TRBJ1-1; D is perhaps TRBD1 (5 bases). Trimming removed 6 bases at V and 7 bases at J, with 12 bases between. The CDR3 has 12 amino acids. Germline CDR1 and CDR2: MNHNS and SASEGT. In nucleotides, the CDR3 is TGTGCCAGCAGACCTCGACAGTTTGAAGCTTTCTTT. It yields the protein CASRPRQFEAFF.

J is TRBJ1-1 and V is TRBV6-5; a possible D gene is TRBD1 (5 bases). Germline V lookup: CDR1 MNHEY, CDR2 SVGAGI. This CDR3 spans 14 amino acids. V was pared by 5 bases and J by 0 bases, with 10 bases between. The CDR3 DNA reads as TGTGCCAGCAGTATGACAGACTTGAACACTGAAGCTTTCTTT. Translation: CASSMTDLNTEAFF.

Regarding this clone: Mismatch with germline at one junction end may stem from a read error. The CDR3 DNA is TGTGCTAGCAGCTTATCTAGCGGGAGCGGCGAGCAGTACTTC. It encodes CASSLSSGSGEQYF. The V call is TRBV7-7, the J call TRBJ2-7, with 10 bases matching TRBD2. This CDR3 comprises 14 residues. The V gene's germline CDR1 is SSHAT and CDR2 FNYEAQ (reference sequence).

The CDR3 reads CASGLAGTDTQYF. CDR3 nucleotide sequence: TGTGCCAGTGGACTAGCGGGTACAGATACGCAGTATTTT. The chain combines TRBV19 with TRBJ2-3; 11 nucleotides align to TRBD2. CDR1 is LNHDA, CDR2 SQIVND, per germline (reference sequence). V gave up 8 bases and J gave up 3 bases; unmatched junction bases: 1. The length of the CDR3 is 13 residues.

The J gene is TRBJ2-3, the V gene TRBV28; 15 bases align to TRBD2. With V trimmed by 5 bases and J by 3 bases, 3 bases remained unmatched. The CDR3 is 16 amino acids. CDR1 MDHEN and CDR2 SYDVKM come from the germline V gene. CDR3: CASSRGLAGGTDTQYF. In DNA, the CDR3 is TGTGCCAGCAGTAGGGGACTAGCGGGAGGAACAGATACGCAGTATTTT.

This chain uses TRBV18 with TRBJ1-2; 7 bases map to TRBD1. In germline, CDR1 is KGHSH, CDR2 LQKENI. The CDR3 extends over 14 amino acids. V was pared by 3 bases and J by 4 bases, with 5 bases of the junction left unmatched. The CDR3: CASSPGDRAYGYTF. The CDR3 nucleotides are TGTGCCAGCTCACCGGGCGACAGGGCCTATGGCTACACCTTC.

Concerning this clone: Sequence at one end of the junction differs from germline and may be a read error. The rearrangement uses TRBV7-7 and TRBJ2-1; 11 nucleotides agree with TRBD2. The CDR3 covers 19 residues. Germline CDR1 and CDR2: SSHAT and FNYEAQ (reference sequence). This chain's CDR3 is CASSPILAGANPSYNEQFF. In DNA, the CDR3 is TGTGCTAGCAGTCCAATACTAGCGGGAGCCAATCCTTCCTACAATGAGCAGTTCTTC. The variable domain in full, completed from reference TRBV7-7 and TRBJ2-1, reads GAGVSQSPRYKVTKRGQDVTLRCDPISSHATLYWYQQALGQGPEFLTYFNYEAQPDKSGLPSDRFSAERPEGSISTLTIQRTEQRDSAMYRCASSPILAGANPSYNEQFFGPGTRLTVL.

The chain couples TRBV2 to TRBJ2-1; tentatively, D is TRBD1 (5 bases). CDR1 and CDR2 from the germline V gene are SNHLY and FYNNEI. Trimming cost V 11 bases and J 0 bases, with 11 bases left between them. The CDR3 runs to 13 residues. The CDR3 sequence: CASKGFSYNEQFF. DNA for the CDR3: TGTGCCTCTAAGGGGTTCTCCTACAATGAGCAGTTCTTC. Filled out from reference TRBV2 and TRBJ2-1, the complete variable domain reads EPEVTQTPSHQVTQMGQEVILRCVPISNHLYFYWYRQILGQKVEFLVSFYNNEISEKSEIFDDQFSVERPDGSNFTLKIRSTKLEDSAMYFCASKGFSYNEQFFGPGTRLTVL.

Worth noting for this clone: Distinct nucleotide sequences in the sample also encode this CDR3. This chain connects TRBV6-4 to TRBJ1-2; TRBD1 might be the D (5 bases). The V and J ends lost 6 bases and 8 bases respectively, with 16 bases between them. The germline V gene encodes CDR1 MRHNA and CDR2 SNTAGT. The CDR3 loop spans 13 amino acids. The CDR3 region has the DNA TGTGCCAGCAGGCCGGGGACCGGGAGGGGCTACACCTTC. This translates into CASRPGTGRGYTF.

DNA of the CDR3: TGCGCCAGCAGCTTCACAGGGAATGAGCAGTTCTTC. It is translated as CASSFTGNEQFF. This chain joins TRBV5-1 and TRBJ2-1; D perhaps matches TRBD1 (6 bases). The V gene's germline CDR1 is SGHRS and CDR2 YFSETQ. The CDR3 has 12 amino acids. Trimming pared 2 bases from V and 7 bases from J, leaving 7 bases between.

The chain recombines TRBV15 with TRBJ2-1; 10 nucleotides agree with TRBD2. V lost 1 base to trimming and J lost 5 bases; unmatched junction nucleotides: 11. Germline V CDR1 and CDR2: LNHNV, YYDKDF (reference sequence). This CDR3 has 18 amino acids. CDR3 amino acids: CATSRVSGRGGSNNEQFF. CDR3 sequence (DNA): TGTGCCACCAGCAGAGTAAGCGGGAGGGGGGGTTCAAACAATGAGCAGTTCTTC.

J is TRBJ2-7 and V is TRBV19, with 12 nucleotides matching TRBD2. The ends lost 4 bases at V and 0 bases at J; junction bases unmatched: 7. The germline CDR1 and CDR2 sequences are LNHDA and SQIVND (reference sequence). This CDR3 region has 17 residues. The CDR3 DNA is TGTGCCAGTAGTACGACTAGCGGGAGAAGTCCCTCCTACGAGCAGTACTTC. It codes for CASSTTSGRSPSYEQYF.

This sequence joins TRBV2 and TRBJ1-1; 7 nucleotides line up with TRBD1. The CDR3 totals 14 residues. The V gene's germline CDR1 is SNHLY and CDR2 FYNNEI. Trimming at V came to 3 bases and at J to 0 bases, leaving 1 base not matched to a gene. Here the CDR3 DNA reads TGTGCCAGCAGTGACGACAGGGTGAACACTGAAGCTTTCTTT. As protein: CASSDDRVNTEAFF.

CDR3 amino acids: CASSPGQGTQPQHF. CDR3 nucleotide sequence: TGTGCCAGCAGTCCGGGACAGGGGACCCAGCCCCAGCATTTT. This chain joins TRBV2 and TRBJ1-5; 10 nucleotides align to TRBD1. The CDR3 loop spans 14 amino acids. V shed 5 bases and J 7 bases; nucleotides not matched to a gene: 5. Germline V gives CDR1 SNHLY, CDR2 FYNNEI.

This rearrangement joins TRBV5-1 to TRBJ2-5; D uncertain. Matching the DNA end better, TRBJ2-7 makes the J call doubtful. CDR1 is SGHRS and CDR2 is YFSETQ in the germline V gene. There are 15 residues in the CDR3. As DNA, the CDR3 is TGCGCCAGCAGCTTGGAATTGGGCAGATCCTACGAGCAGTACTTC. Its protein is CASSLELGRSYEQYF.